This TCR beta chain was identified in a study of blood T cell repertoires in COVID-19. Study-wide context: T cells, B-cell-depleted T cells, or PBMCs supplied cDNA or gDNA.

In the authors' methods: Researchers report that nucleated cell counts were estimated from reference gene primer amplification. Data came from immunoSEQ multiplex PCR; TCRdb stores just in-frame clones and leaves some out. For V, J and clone size, that table is used; D and trimming come from the DNA. The sample lists 55,000 to 65,000 clones; 80% to 95% were seen once. The CDR3 covers 14 residues. CDR1 SGHAT and CDR2 FQNNGV come from the germline V gene. The V and J ends lost 1 base and 4 bases, in that order; junction bases with no gene match: 1. This TCR was sampled from a woman older than 75 with active COVID-19. What was sequenced was peripheral blood. The genes are TRBV11-2 and TRBJ1-5; TRBD1 matches at 7 bases. CDR3 amino acids: CASSLATGNQPQHF. CDR3 in DNA: TGTGCCAGCAGCTTAGCGACAGGGAATCAGCCCCAGCATTTT.